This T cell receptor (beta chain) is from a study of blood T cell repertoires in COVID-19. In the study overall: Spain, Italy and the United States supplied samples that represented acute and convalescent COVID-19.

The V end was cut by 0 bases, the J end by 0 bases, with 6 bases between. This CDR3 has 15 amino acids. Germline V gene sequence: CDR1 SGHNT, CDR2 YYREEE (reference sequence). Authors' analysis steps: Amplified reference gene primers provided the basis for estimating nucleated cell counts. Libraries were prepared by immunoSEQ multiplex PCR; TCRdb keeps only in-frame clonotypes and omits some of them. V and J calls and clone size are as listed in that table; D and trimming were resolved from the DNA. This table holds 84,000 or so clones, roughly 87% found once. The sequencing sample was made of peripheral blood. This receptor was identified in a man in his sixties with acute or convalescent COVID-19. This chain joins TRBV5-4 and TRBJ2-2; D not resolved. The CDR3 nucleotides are TGTGCCAGCAGCTTGGAAACGGCGAACACCGGGGAGCTGTTTTTT. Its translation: CASSLETANTGELFF.